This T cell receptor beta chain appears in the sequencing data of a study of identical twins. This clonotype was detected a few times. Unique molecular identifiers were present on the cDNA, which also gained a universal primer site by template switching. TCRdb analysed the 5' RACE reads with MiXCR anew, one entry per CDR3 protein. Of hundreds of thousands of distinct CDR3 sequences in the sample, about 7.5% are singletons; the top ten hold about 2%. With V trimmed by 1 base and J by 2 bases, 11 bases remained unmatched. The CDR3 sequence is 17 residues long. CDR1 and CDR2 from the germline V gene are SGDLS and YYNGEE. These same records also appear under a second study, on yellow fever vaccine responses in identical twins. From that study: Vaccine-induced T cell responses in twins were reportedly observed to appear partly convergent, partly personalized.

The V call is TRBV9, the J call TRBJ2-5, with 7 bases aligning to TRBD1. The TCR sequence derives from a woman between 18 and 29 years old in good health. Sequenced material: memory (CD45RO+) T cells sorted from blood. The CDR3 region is CASSVSAQGVEQETQYF. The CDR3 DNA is TGTGCCAGCAGCGTATCCGCCCAGGGGGTCGAACAAGAGACCCAGTACTTC. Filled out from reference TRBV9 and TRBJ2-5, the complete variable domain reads DSGVTQTPKHLITATGQRVTLRCSPRSGDLSVYWYQQSLDQGLQFLIQYYNGEERAKGNILERFSAQQFPDLHSELNLSSLELGDSALYFCASSVSAQGVEQETQYFGPGTRLLVL.